The T cell receptor beta chain described here comes from a study of cytomegalovirus exposure and HLA in healthy donors listed by TCRdb under 2017. About the full investigation: An earlier analysis of several hundred of the donors reported 250 to 350 Gb of sequence data and 117 million unique TCR beta sequences obtained from about 179 million T cells. Roughly 310 gigabases of sequencing data and approximately 84 million unique TCR sequences were included in an early release covering under 650 HLA-typed donors. A later genetic analysis used genome-wide SNP genotypes for 398 of the 666 donors, treating that subset as a discovery cohort. The number of donors typed differed by locus, with roughly 629-640 for A, B, C, DRB1 and DQB1, around 520 for DQA1, some 570 for DPA1, and 472 for DPB1. A later analysis re-analyzed previously published TCR beta repertoires from 660 or so donors and added high-resolution HLA genotyping to study TCR occurrence patterns. Every repertoire in the discovery cohort had been generated on one and the same sequencing platform. Five DR-DQ haplotypes were handled as single units for association and clustering, since linkage in the cohort was strong. The genetic ancestry cluster associated with self-reported Caucasian donors included roughly four fifths of the 300 to 450 genotyped donors. In the later analysis, no new phenotypic data were used to find candidate immune exposures; instead, reliance was placed on TCR beta sequences and their occurrence across donors. Class I and class II HLA loci were covered by the typing at four-digit resolution. Besides the first cohort of about 730 subjects, a separate validation cohort made up of over 100 different subjects was used. Donor age, sex, ethnicity and CMV serostatus were collected together with the repertoire data. To predict cytomegalovirus infection status, the study brought together high-throughput TCR immunosequencing, statistical association of individual TCRs with disease status, and machine learning. An earlier analysis of 450 to 750 of the donors used high-throughput TCR beta sequencing to judge whether each TCR beta V gene segment behaved as functional or pseudogenic. On average, around 240,000 unique TCR beta nucleotide sequences were sequenced per donor among 300 to 500 genotyped donors of the cohort, with about 17% of those sequences being non-productive. The study aimed to test whether cataloging public T cell receptors could reveal signatures of past pathogen exposure. Using immunosequencing, the study profiled T cell repertoires from fewer than 700 subjects and related those repertoires to cytomegalovirus serostatus.

Library creation used the immunoSEQ multiplex PCR assay. A mixture of 60 forward primers for TCR Vbeta segments and 13 reverse primers for TCR Jbeta segments was used in the multiplex PCR. The CDR3 region of rearranged TCR beta genes was amplified from genomic DNA by a multiplex PCR assay. The Illumina HiSeq System was used to sequence the amplified TCR beta libraries as 87-base-pair reads. On the authors' methods: A later analysis counted about 80 million unique TCR beta chains across the 666 repertoires, and around 12 million of these chains were shared by at least two donors. To remove PCR and sequencing errors, raw reads were error-corrected and collapsed into unique sequences using a nearest-neighbor algorithm that merged closely related sequences. Alignment of CDR3 sequences to IMGT reference sequences was used to assign V, D and J gene segments. For a sequence to be retained, at least a six-nucleotide match to both a V gene segment and a J gene segment was required. Rearrangements were called productive when the CDR3 lacked stop codons and stayed in frame with V and J; all others were non-productive. Following IMGT convention, CDR3 was defined as the stretch from the second conserved V-encoded cysteine up to the conserved J-encoded phenylalanine. The earlier analysis of roughly 590 of the donors excluded any sequence lacking an unambiguous match to a single V gene segment. In an earlier analysis of some 590 of the donors, a V segment was called functional when productive rearrangements were above 56.7%, and segregating when the standard deviation between donors exceeded 5%. To diagnose cytomegalovirus status from the catalog of TCR beta chain sequences, a statistical classification framework was built. In a later analysis, TCR nucleotide sequences were compared against IMGT/GENE-DB human TR gene sequences so that V and J genes could be assigned. A later analysis assigned CDR3 sequences and most-parsimonious VDJ recombination scenarios with the TCRdist pipeline. A later analysis defined each TCR beta chain by its CDR3 amino acid sequence plus V-gene family, and excluded reads lacking a unique V-gene family. As a way to deal with suspected cross-contamination and a sequencing artifact, a later analysis dropped hundreds of nucleotide sequences that were highly shared and had low generation probability. For each public chain, a later analysis derived a clonal expansion index from normalized ranks of inferred template counts within each repertoire. A later analysis computed generation probabilities with a VDJ recombination model fitted to out-of-frame rearrangements, and checked the results against IGoR. A later analysis scored TCR-TCR, TCR-HLA and TCR-CMV co-occurrence with hypergeometric tests, applying a repertoire-size bias correction to TCR pairs. In a later analysis, false discovery rates were estimated by permuting HLA or CMV assignments 20 times. In a later analysis, co-occurring TCRs were grouped with DBSCAN, and TCRdist sequence similarity was added when clustering was performed within HLA-allele-positive subsets. Repertoires with fewer than 30,000 or more than 120,000 public chains, plus five repertoires with anomalous nucleotide sharing, were excluded from co-occurrence clustering. TCRdb took this table from immuneACCESS and kept in-frame rearrangements with V and J called. Such tables lack part of the clones; where checked against another copy, unresolved V genes explain under half of the gap, and the rest is unexplained. D and trimming come from the DNA, and the V and J calls and clone size come from that table. The sample has 200,000 to 250,000 clones on record, 83% of them singletons. The ten largest clones add up to just over 1.4% of the sample.

V is pruned by 5 bases and J by 6 bases, leaving 7 bases of the junction without a gene match. CDR1 and CDR2, looked up from the germline V gene (reference sequence), are LNHDA and SQIVND. Including cysteine and phenylalanine, the CDR3 has 14 amino acids. Of all the DNA, just the CDR3 is kept, 42 bases in frame from base 1. A remark on this clone: Its antigen has not been determined. No much larger clone is present one base from it, and per-base qualities are unavailable.

The cohort consisted of 600 or so healthy bone marrow donors. At the time of sampling, every cohort member was nominally healthy, though immune exposures that went unrecorded were likely present. The donor tested CMV seronegative and was one of the 352 seronegative cohort members. Each donor provided a peripheral blood sample, and peripheral blood mononuclear cells were used for TCR beta sequencing. Genomic DNA was extracted from the blood cell samples with the Qiagen DNeasy Blood Extraction Kit. General findings and caveats noted by the study authors: A further reported finding was that TCR beta sequences accurately predicted the HLA-A and HLA-B alleles for most subjects in the first cohort. Because HLA typing was missing for some donors at each locus, association tests included only the typed subset. The study gave a list of 150 to 200 TCR beta chains associated with cytomegalovirus. Sequencing depth was assumed to be roughly uniform across donors in the presence/absence analyses, though that assumption may not hold. It was suggested by the authors that the approach could potentially be generalized to other disease states and immunological phenotypes. According to a later analysis, parvovirus B19, influenza, CMV and Epstein-Barr virus appeared linked to several top co-occurrence clusters. When HLA alleles, especially DR and DQ, strongly co-occurred, attributing TCR associations to individual alleles was difficult. Compared with the roughly 600-donor mean, donors in an Asian-associated ancestry cluster had fewer N-insertions in productive TCRs, according to a later genetic analysis. A few of the identified cytomegalovirus-associated TCR beta chains were confirmed in vitro to be specific for cytomegalovirus antigens. V-gene and J-gene trimming of TCR beta chains was associated with a missense DCLRE1C variant in a later genetic analysis, and the association was replicated in an independent cohort. In a later analysis, over 15,000 TCR beta sequences were associated with specific HLA alleles at a false discovery rate of 0.05. A group of highly shared sequence variants was considered likely to be a technical artifact of the sequencing pipeline. Some IMGT-functional V segments, including TRBV6-2 and TRBV6-3, could not be told apart with the 87-base-pair reads, so those segments were excluded. In an earlier analysis of 587 of the donors, most TCR beta V segments appeared in productive rearrangements about 90% or about 30% of the time, broadly matching IMGT annotations. In a later analysis, the rate of TCR association differed among HLA loci, with DRB1 alleles having the most associated TCRs and HLA-C alleles having the fewest. Correlated functional status among segregating V segments might be attributable to linkage disequilibrium, but an unknown experimental factor could not be ruled out. The cohort was sequenced for TCR beta chains only, and without alpha or paired-chain data the features that could be detected were limited. Compared with equally common non-associated chains, HLA-associated TCR beta chains in a later analysis were more clonally expanded and had lower generation probabilities. A later analysis found that most CMV-associated TCR beta chains appeared HLA-restricted, with HLA associations seemingly driven largely by CMV exposure. In both the original and validation cohorts, the classifier was reported to diagnose cytomegalovirus status with high specificity and sensitivity. The only immune exposure information available for the cohort was CMV serostatus. Across donors, most TCR sequences were observed very rarely, whereas some public TCRs were present in many individuals. Because counts were too low, seventeen rarely observed V segments, including chromosome 9 orphons, were excluded from the earlier analysis of some 540 of the donors.

The V and J segments used are TRBV19 and TRBJ1-1, and TRBD1 aligns with 9 junction nucleotides. The clonotype comes from a girl between 10 and 17 years old in good health and CMV-seronegative. The sequencing input was PBMCs. The CDR3 is CASSSNRGRPEAFF. The nucleotides are TGTGCCAGTAGTTCGAACAGGGGGCGACCTGAAGCTTTCTTT. Extended through the reference TRBV19 and TRBJ1-1 proteins, this CDR3 yields the full variable domain: DGGITQSPKYLFRKEGQNVTLSCEQNLNHDAMYWYRQDPGQGLRLIYYSQIVNDFQKGDIAEGYSVSREKKESFPLTVTSAQKNPTAFYLCASSSNRGRPEAFFGQGTRLTVV.